This T cell receptor beta chain was found in a study of blood T cell repertoires in COVID-19. On the study more broadly: COVID-19 samples, acute and convalescent, were from the United States, Italy and Spain. The analysed material was cDNA or gDNA that came from T cells, B-cell-depleted T cells, or PBMCs.

Measured with immunoSEQ multiplex PCR; TCRdb has only the in-frame clones, and not every one. The profile shows roughly 250,000 clones, nearly 85% of them singletons. The CDR3 has 14 amino acids. Trimming shortened V by 4 bases and J by 7 bases, and 18 bases separated the two germline ends. Germline CDR1 and CDR2: SGDLS and YYNGEE. This chain links TRBV9 with TRBJ2-7; D is perhaps TRBD1 (6 bases). The TCR comes from a human donor in a cohort sampled during active COVID-19. Material: peripheral blood. CDR3 loop: CASSHRDMPREQYF. CDR3 nucleotides: TGTGCCAGCAGCCACCGGGACATGCCTCGTGAGCAGTACTTC.